This T cell receptor (beta chain) was obtained from a study of T cell changes during pregnancy in multiple sclerosis. Profiled with immunoSEQ multiplex PCR; TCRdb holds only in-frame clones, not every one. This sample has around 100,000 clones, with more than 85% found just once. CDR3 length: 12 residues. Germline V gives CDR1 SGHNT, CDR2 YENEEA. Deletions cut 2 bases from V and 7 bases from J, with 9 bases between. The rearrangement joins TRBV11-3 to TRBJ2-7; D call uncertain. The sequences come from peripheral blood, collected in the third trimester of pregnancy. The sequence was obtained from a female donor with multiple sclerosis, enrolled in a pregnancy study. The CDR3 nucleotides read TGTGCCAGCAGCTTAAACCCCGGGGAGCAGTACTTC. This codes for CASSLNPGEQYF.